This TCR beta chain stems from a study of T cells in Graves' hyperthyroidism and ophthalmopathy. The investigators amplified TCR beta CDR3 regions from RNA transcripts. The HTBI primer set served for first-round RT-PCR of the TCR CDR3. MiXCR, applied by TCRdb to the multiplex PCR reads, yields one record per CDR3 protein. The sample includes fewer than 650,000 distinct CDR3 sequences, around 13% seen only once; the top ten take around 13%. The PBMCs had their origin in approximately 10 ml of fresh peripheral blood. This clonotype was observed a handful of times. The CDR3 covers 14 residues. V shed 5 bases and J shed 3 bases, with 12 bases lying between them. Germline-derived CDR1 and CDR2 are SGHRS and YFSETQ.

What was sequenced was blood. The chain uses TRBV5-1 and TRBJ2-1; possibly TRBD2 for D (6 bases). The clonotype originates from a middle-aged woman with Graves' hyperthyroidism. The chain's CDR3 is CASSLAVYYNEQFF. CDR3 in DNA: TGCGCCAGCAGTTTAGCGGTTTACTACAATGAGCAGTTCTTC.